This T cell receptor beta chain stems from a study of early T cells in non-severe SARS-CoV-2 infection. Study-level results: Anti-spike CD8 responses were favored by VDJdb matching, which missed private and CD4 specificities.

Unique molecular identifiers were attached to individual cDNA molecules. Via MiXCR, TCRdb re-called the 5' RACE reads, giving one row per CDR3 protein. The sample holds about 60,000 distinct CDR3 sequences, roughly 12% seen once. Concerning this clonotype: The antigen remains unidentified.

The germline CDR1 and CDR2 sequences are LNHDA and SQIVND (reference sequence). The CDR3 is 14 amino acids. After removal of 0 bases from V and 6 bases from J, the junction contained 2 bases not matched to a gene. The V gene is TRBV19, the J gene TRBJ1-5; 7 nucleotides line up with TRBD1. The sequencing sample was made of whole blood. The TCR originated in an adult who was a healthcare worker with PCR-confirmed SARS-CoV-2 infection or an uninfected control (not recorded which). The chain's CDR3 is CASSIEGGTQPQHF. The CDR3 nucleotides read TGTGCCAGTAGTATAGAAGGGGGCACTCAGCCCCAGCATTTT.